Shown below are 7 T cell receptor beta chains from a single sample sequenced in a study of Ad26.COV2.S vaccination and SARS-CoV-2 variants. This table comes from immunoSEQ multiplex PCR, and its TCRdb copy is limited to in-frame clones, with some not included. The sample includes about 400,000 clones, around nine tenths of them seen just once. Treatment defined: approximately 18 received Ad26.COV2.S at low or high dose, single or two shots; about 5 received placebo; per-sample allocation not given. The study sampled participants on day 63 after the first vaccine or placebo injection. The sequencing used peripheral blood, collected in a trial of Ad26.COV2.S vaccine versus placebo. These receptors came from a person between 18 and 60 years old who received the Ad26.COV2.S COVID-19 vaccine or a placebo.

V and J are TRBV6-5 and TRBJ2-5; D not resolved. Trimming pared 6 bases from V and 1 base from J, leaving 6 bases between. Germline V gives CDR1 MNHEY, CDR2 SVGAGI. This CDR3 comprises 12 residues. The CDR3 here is CASRKSQETQYF. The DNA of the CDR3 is TGTGCCAGCAGGAAGAGCCAAGAGACCCAGTACTTC.

CDR3 sequence: CASSKGGEGNTIYF. In DNA form, the CDR3 reads TGCGCCAGCAGCAAGGGGGGAGAAGGAAACACCATATATTTT. The V and J genes are TRBV5-1 and TRBJ1-3; D might be TRBD1 (6 bases). The CDR3 runs 14 residues. V gave up 4 bases and J gave up 4 bases, with 12 bases separating them. Germline V lookup: CDR1 SGHRS, CDR2 YFSETQ.

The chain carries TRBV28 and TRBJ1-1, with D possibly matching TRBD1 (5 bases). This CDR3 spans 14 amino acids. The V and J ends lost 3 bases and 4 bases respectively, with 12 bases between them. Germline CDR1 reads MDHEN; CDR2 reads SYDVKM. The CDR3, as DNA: TGTGCCAGCAGTTTGGGCAGGGTGGGCACTGAAGCTTTCTTT. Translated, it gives CASSLGRVGTEAFF. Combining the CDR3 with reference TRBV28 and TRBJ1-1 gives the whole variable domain DVKVTQSSRYLVKRTGEKVFLECVQDMDHENMFWYRQDPGLGLRLIYFSYDVKMKEKGDIPEGYSVSREKKERFSLILESASTNQTSMYLCASSLGRVGTEAFFGQGTRLTVV.

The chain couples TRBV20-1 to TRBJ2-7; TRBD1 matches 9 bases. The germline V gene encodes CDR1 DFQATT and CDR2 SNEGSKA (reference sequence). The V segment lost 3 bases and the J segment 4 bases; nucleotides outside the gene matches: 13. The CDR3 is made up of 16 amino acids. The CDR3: CSASDLGTGMGYEQYF. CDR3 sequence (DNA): TGCAGTGCTAGTGACTTAGGGACAGGGATGGGTTACGAGCAGTACTTC.

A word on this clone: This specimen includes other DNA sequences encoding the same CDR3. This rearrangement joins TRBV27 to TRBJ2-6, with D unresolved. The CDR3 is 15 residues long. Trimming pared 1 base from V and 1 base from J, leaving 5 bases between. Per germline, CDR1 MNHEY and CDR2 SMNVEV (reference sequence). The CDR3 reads CASSLLGSGANVLTF. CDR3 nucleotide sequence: TGTGCCAGCAGTTTATTAGGGTCTGGGGCCAACGTCCTGACTTTC. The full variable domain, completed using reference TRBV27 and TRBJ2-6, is EAQVTQNPRYLITVTGKKLTVTCSQNMNHEYMSWYRQDPGLGLRQIYYSMNVEVTDKGDVPEGYKVSRKEKRNFPLILESPSPNQTSLYFCASSLLGSGANVLTFGAGSRLTVL.

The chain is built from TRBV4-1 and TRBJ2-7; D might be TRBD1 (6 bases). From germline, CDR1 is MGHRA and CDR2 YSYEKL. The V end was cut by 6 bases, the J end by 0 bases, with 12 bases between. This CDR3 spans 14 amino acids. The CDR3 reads CASSLLTGSYEQYF. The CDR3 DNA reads TGCGCCAGCAGTCTCCTGACAGGCTCCTACGAGCAGTACTTC.

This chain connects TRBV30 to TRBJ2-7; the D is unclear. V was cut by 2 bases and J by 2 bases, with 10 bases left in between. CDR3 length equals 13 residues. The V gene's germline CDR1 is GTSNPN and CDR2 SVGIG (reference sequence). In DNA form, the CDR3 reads TGTGCCTGGAGTCCCGGGTCCGCCTACGAGCAGTACTTC. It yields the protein CAWSPGSAYEQYF.